The 10 T cell receptor beta chains reported below all come from one sample, sequenced in a study of T cells in Graves' hyperthyroidism and ophthalmopathy. TCR beta CDR3 regions were amplified from RNA. A first-round RT-PCR of the TCR CDR3 used the HTBI primer set. TCRdb called the multiplex PCR reads again in MiXCR, with one record for every CDR3 protein. The sample records 650,000 to 750,000 distinct CDR3 sequences, around 13% being singletons. Material for sequencing was blood. The receptors shown here come from a woman aged 18-29 years with Graves' hyperthyroidism.

This clonotype has just a few counts. This chain uses TRBV29-1 with TRBJ2-5; 7 bases map to TRBD2. The CDR3 is 15 amino acids. Unmatched junction bases numbered 9, after V lost 3 bases and J lost 2 bases. Looked up from germline, CDR1 is SQVTM and CDR2 is ANQGSEA. In DNA, the CDR3 is TGCAGCGTTGATAAGGGTAGCGGGCCTCAAGAGACCCAGTACTTC. Encoded protein: CSVDKGSGPQETQYF.

V is TRBV20-1 and J is TRBJ2-7; D remains unclear. Per germline, CDR1 DFQATT and CDR2 SNEGSKA (reference sequence). The CDR3 is 15 residues long. With 4 bases removed from V and 1 base from J, the gap between germline ends came to 17 bases. The CDR3 here is CSATSHQAGSYEQYF. DNA for the CDR3: TGCAGTGCTACGAGCCACCAGGCCGGGTCCTACGAGCAGTACTTC.

This clonotype was counted between two and nine times. This may come from a read error, since a much larger clone is one base off. The chain is built from TRBV18 and TRBJ2-1; tentative D call: TRBD1 (5 bases). Germline CDR1 KGHSH, CDR2 LQKENI. This CDR3 spans 14 amino acids. CDR3 DNA sequence: TGTGCCAGCTCTCTTTGGGGCTCCCACAATGAGCAGTTCTTC. Its protein product is CASSLWGSHNEQFF.

This clonotype showed up many times. This chain connects TRBV11-2 to TRBJ1-4; D is unclear. This CDR3 has 16 amino acids. Germline V CDR1 and CDR2: SGHAT, FQNNGV. V was cut by 5 bases and J by 8 bases, with 21 bases left in between. The CDR3: CASSRSRGIVKEKLFF. DNA for the CDR3: TGTGCCAGCAGCAGGAGCCGAGGGATAGTGAAGGAAAAACTGTTTTTT. Full variable domain (rest looked up from reference TRBV11-2 and TRBJ1-4): EAGVAQSPRYKIIEKRQSVAFWCNPISGHATLYWYQQILGQGPKLLIQFQNNGVVDDSQLPKDRFSAERLKGVDSTLKIQPAKLEDSAVYLCASSRSRGIVKEKLFFGSGTQLSVL.

This chain links TRBV20-1 with TRBJ2-3; D remains ambiguous. Germline V gene lookup returns CDR1 DFQATT and CDR2 SNEGSKA (reference sequence). V was trimmed by 3 bases and J by 2 bases, leaving 15 bases between them. There are 15 residues in the CDR3. CDR3 DNA sequence: TGCAGTGCTAGTTTATCTTGGCCACACACAGATACGCAGTATTTT. The encoded protein is CSASLSWPHTDTQYF.

This clonotype has a count of ten or more. The rearrangement uses TRBV27 and TRBJ2-7, with TRBD2 identical over 14 bases. J was trimmed by 5 bases and V by 6 bases; bases with no gene match: 6. Germline CDR1 reads MNHEY; CDR2 reads SMNVEV (reference sequence). The CDR3 runs 15 residues. As DNA, the CDR3 is TGTGCCAGCAGAGGACTAGCGGGAGGTAGACACGAGCAGTACTTC. As protein: CASRGLAGGRHEQYF.

This clonotype was counted ten times or more. The chain joins TRBV3-1 to TRBJ2-7; D might be TRBD1 or TRBD2, each matching 5 bases. The CDR3 loop spans 16 amino acids. The germline V gene encodes CDR1 LGHDT and CDR2 YNNKEL (reference sequence). V gave up 0 bases and J gave up 0 bases, with 12 bases separating them. The CDR3: CASSQDRSGSSYEQYF. Written as DNA, the CDR3 is TGTGCCAGCAGCCAAGATCGGTCAGGGAGCTCCTACGAGCAGTACTTC.

As DNA, the CDR3 is TGTGCCAGCAGCGTAGAGGCAGGGGGCGTCACTGAAGCTTTCTTT. Translating it yields CASSVEAGGVTEAFF. This chain connects TRBV9 to TRBJ1-1, with TRBD1 identical over 8 bases. Looked up from germline, CDR1 is SGDLS and CDR2 is YYNGEE. This CDR3 contains 15 residues. V lost 0 bases, J lost 4 bases, and 5 bases stayed unmatched. Full variable domain (remainder filled in from reference TRBV9 and TRBJ1-1): DSGVTQTPKHLITATGQRVTLRCSPRSGDLSVYWYQQSLDQGLQFLIQYYNGEERAKGNILERFSAQQFPDLHSELNLSSLELGDSALYFCASSVEAGGVTEAFFGQGTRLTVV.

This clonotype has a handful of counts. V is TRBV19 and J is TRBJ2-5; D may be TRBD1 or TRBD2 (5 bases each). V gave up 4 bases and J gave up 5 bases, with 14 bases separating them. This CDR3 region has 14 residues. The germline CDR1 and CDR2 sequences are LNHDA and SQIVND (reference sequence). As DNA, the CDR3 is TGTGCCAGTAGTACCCCGGGGCCTGTGGAGACCCAGTACTTC. Amino acids: CASSTPGPVETQYF. Complete variable domain (other parts from reference TRBV19 and TRBJ2-5): DGGITQSPKYLFRKEGQNVTLSCEQNLNHDAMYWYRQDPGQGLRLIYYSQIVNDFQKGDIAEGYSVSREKKESFPLTVTSAQKNPTAFYLCASSTPGPVETQYFGPGTRLLVL.

The table lists this clonotype with many counts. This chain uses TRBV2 with TRBJ2-1; TRBD2 might be the D (5 bases). This CDR3 has 17 residues. V was shortened by 3 bases and J by 1 base, with 16 bases between the two germline ends. Germline CDR1 reads SNHLY; CDR2 reads FYNNEI. This CDR3 is CASSEALGLDSYNEQFF. The DNA of the CDR3 is TGTGCCAGCAGTGAGGCCCTAGGACTGGATTCCTACAATGAGCAGTTCTTC. Filled out from reference TRBV2 and TRBJ2-1, the complete variable domain reads EPEVTQTPSHQVTQMGQEVILRCVPISNHLYFYWYRQILGQKVEFLVSFYNNEISEKSEIFDDQFSVERPDGSNFTLKIRSTKLEDSAMYFCASSEALGLDSYNEQFFGPGTRLTVL.